Below are 32 T cell receptor beta chains sequenced from a single sample in a study of post-analysis software for immune sequencing data. Antigen specificity for these receptors is unknown. The TCR beta cDNA libraries contained unique molecular identifiers. TCRdb used MiXCR to reprocess the PCR reads, holding one entry per CDR3 protein. The sample has approximately 660,000 distinct CDR3 sequences, approximately 59% seen once. Notes on the study in general: Higher frequency in patients than in controls was seen for roughly 5 TRBV segments, with TRBV5-6, TRBV5-1 and TRBV20-1 among them.

The sample consisted of blood. The receptor set was obtained from a girl aged 2-10 years with multiple sclerosis.

The V and J genes are TRBV28 and TRBJ2-6, with a tentative D call TRBD1 (5 bases). V lost 2 bases to trimming and J lost 2 bases, with 7 bases between them. Germline V gene data show CDR1 as MDHEN and CDR2 as SYDVKM. The CDR3 consists of 15 residues. The CDR3 loop reads CASSLQGPGANVLTF. In nucleotides, the CDR3 is TGTGCCAGCAGTTTACAGGGTCCTGGGGCCAACGTCCTGACTTTC.

J is TRBJ2-4 and V is TRBV12-3 or TRBV12-4; D remains unclear. V was cut by 3 bases and J by 0 bases, with 9 bases left in between. This CDR3 has 15 amino acids. Here the CDR3 DNA reads TGTGCCAGCAGTTTGTGGGCTGCAGCCAAAAACATTCAGTACTTC. It encodes CASSLWAAAKNIQYF.

The V and J genes are TRBV10-3 and TRBJ2-1; 10 nucleotides agree with TRBD1. Trimming cost V 6 bases and J 3 bases; bases outside gene matches: 2. The CDR3 covers 14 residues. Germline V gene data show CDR1 as ENHRY and CDR2 as SYGVKD. The DNA of the CDR3 is TGTGCCATCAGGGGGACAGGGGTCTACAATGAGCAGTTCTTC. This sequence encodes CAIRGTGVYNEQFF.

V is TRBV5-1 and J is TRBJ1-2, with 9 nucleotides matching TRBD1. This CDR3 contains 15 residues. Looked up from germline, CDR1 is SGHRS and CDR2 is YFSETQ. Trimming at V came to 4 bases and at J to 5 bases, leaving 9 bases not matched to a gene. This CDR3 is CASSPGTGPNYGYTF. DNA of the CDR3: TGCGCCAGCAGCCCCGGGACAGGGCCAAATTATGGCTACACCTTC.

The CDR3 loop reads CASSLLGGAGTEAFF. The CDR3 DNA sequence: TGCGCCAGCAGCTTGTTAGGGGGCGCGGGGACTGAAGCTTTCTTT. This chain links TRBV5-1 with TRBJ1-1; TRBD1 matches at 7 bases. The trim removed 1 base at V and 5 bases at J, leaving 8 bases unmatched. The CDR3 is 15 residues long. CDR1 is SGHRS and CDR2 is YFSETQ in the germline V gene. Supplemented by reference TRBV5-1 and TRBJ1-1, the full variable domain reads KAGVTQTPRYLIKTRGQQVTLSCSPISGHRSVSWYQQTPGQGLQFLFEYFSETQRNKGNFPGRFSGRQFSNSRSEMNVSTLELGDSALYLCASSLLGGAGTEAFFGQGTRLTVV.

J is TRBJ2-5 and V is TRBV20-1; 11 positions agree with TRBD2. The CDR3 loop spans 15 amino acids. The V segment lost 4 bases and the J segment 0 bases; nucleotides outside the gene matches: 4. The germline CDR1 and CDR2 sequences are DFQATT and SNEGSKA (reference sequence). The CDR3 reads CSATGTSGNQETQYF. CDR3 coding DNA: TGCAGTGCTACCGGGACTAGCGGAAACCAAGAGACCCAGTACTTC.

The chain couples TRBV5-1 to TRBJ1-2, with a weak D call TRBD1 (5 bases). The CDR3 totals 15 residues. CDR1 and CDR2 from the germline V gene are SGHRS and YFSETQ. The germline V and J ends were trimmed by 4 bases and 6 bases, with 19 bases remaining between them. The CDR3 loop reads CASSEEPGIRDGYTF. The CDR3 DNA reads as TGCGCCAGCAGCGAGGAACCAGGGATTCGGGATGGCTACACCTTC. The complete variable domain, with remaining parts taken from reference TRBV5-1 and TRBJ1-2, reads KAGVTQTPRYLIKTRGQQVTLSCSPISGHRSVSWYQQTPGQGLQFLFEYFSETQRNKGNFPGRFSGRQFSNSRSEMNVSTLELGDSALYLCASSEEPGIRDGYTFGSGTRLTVV.

V is TRBV6-2 or TRBV6-3 and J is TRBJ2-7, with D hard to call. Germline CDR1 reads MNHEY; CDR2 reads SVGEGT. Deletions cut 2 bases from V and 7 bases from J, with 12 bases between. The CDR3 spans 13 residues. The CDR3 DNA is TGTGCCAGCAGTTACGAGAGTATCTATGAGCAGTACTTC. Translating it yields CASSYESIYEQYF.

This clonotype was counted only a few times. The CDR3 here is CSARFPGLAGGPSSYEQYF. The CDR3 DNA reads TGCAGTGCTAGGTTTCCGGGACTAGCGGGAGGGCCATCATCCTACGAGCAGTACTTC. V and J are TRBV20-1 and TRBJ2-7; 16 bases match TRBD2. The CDR3 extends over 19 amino acids. Germline V gene data show CDR1 as DFQATT and CDR2 as SNEGSKA (reference sequence). The V and J ends lost 3 bases and 1 base, in that order; junction bases with no gene match: 12.

There are a few counts of this clonotype. The rearrangement uses TRBV7-9 and TRBJ2-1, with 9 positions matching TRBD2. The CDR3 loop spans 15 amino acids. Germline assignment: CDR1 SEHNR and CDR2 FQNEAQ (reference sequence). The J segment lost 8 bases and the V segment lost 3 bases, leaving 8 bases of the junction unmatched. Written as DNA, the CDR3 is TGTGCCAGCAGCTTGGCGGGAGGGGATTGGGATGAGCAGTTCTTC. This codes for CASSLAGGDWDEQFF.

The CDR3 here is CASAHSEGINEQFF. The CDR3 coding sequence is TGCGCCAGCGCCCACTCAGAGGGGATCAATGAGCAGTTCTTC. This chain links TRBV5-1 with TRBJ2-1; TRBD1 or TRBD2 may be the D gene (5 bases each). The germline gives CDR1 SGHRS, CDR2 YFSETQ. The V end lost 7 bases, the J end lost 6 bases, and 17 bases lay between the germline ends. This CDR3 comprises 14 residues.

V gene TRBV20-1 combines with J gene TRBJ1-1; weak D call: TRBD1 (5 bases). The V and J ends lost 6 bases and 1 base respectively, with 9 bases between them. The CDR3 runs to 12 residues. The germline CDR1 and CDR2 sequences are DFQATT and SNEGSKA (reference sequence). DNA of the CDR3: TGCAGTGCCCTTGGGACGAACACTGAAGCTTTCTTT. Translation gives CSALGTNTEAFF.

This clonotype has only a few counts. The V and J genes are TRBV29-1 and TRBJ2-1; TRBD2 is a possible D gene (5 bases). This CDR3 contains 13 residues. The V and J ends lost 5 bases and 4 bases respectively, with 12 bases between them. Germline CDR1 and CDR2: SQVTM and ANQGSEA. The DNA for the CDR3 is TGCAGCGTTTTTGGACTCACTTACAATGAGCAGTTCTTC. It specifies CSVFGLTYNEQFF.

This clonotype has only a few counts. This chain links TRBV20-1 with TRBJ2-1; D gene unclear. The CDR3 is made up of 15 amino acids. The V end lost 6 bases, the J end lost 0 bases, and 15 bases lay between the germline ends. The germline V gene has CDR1 DFQATT and CDR2 SNEGSKA (reference sequence). CDR3 DNA sequence: TGCAGTGCCCCAGACTTGGGCAGCTCCTACAATGAGCAGTTCTTC. Translated, it gives CSAPDLGSSYNEQFF.

V is TRBV29-1 and J is TRBJ2-5, with TRBD1 identical over 9 bases. Per germline, CDR1 SQVTM and CDR2 ANQGSEA. V gave up 4 bases and J gave up 6 bases; unmatched junction bases: 9. The CDR3 runs to 14 residues. In DNA, the CDR3 is TGCAGCGTTGTATCTACAGGGGGCATGCAGACCCAGTACTTC. This sequence encodes CSVVSTGGMQTQYF.

The J gene is TRBJ1-2, the V gene TRBV6-5, with no clear D. Trimming cost V 3 bases and J 3 bases, with 11 bases left between them. Germline V gene data show CDR1 as MNHEY and CDR2 as SVGAGI. The CDR3 extends over 14 amino acids. The CDR3, as DNA: TGTGCCAGCAGTTATTCGGGGTTTGACTATGGCTACACCTTC. Its translation is CASSYSGFDYGYTF.

In this sample, this clonotype turned up a few times. V and J are TRBV12-3 or TRBV12-4 and TRBJ2-5; 8 bases are shared with TRBD1. The CDR3 length is 16 residues. Trimming cost V 3 bases and J 0 bases; bases outside gene matches: 6. The CDR3: CASSFQGARYQETQYF. CDR3 sequence (DNA): TGTGCCAGCAGTTTTCAGGGGGCGAGGTACCAAGAGACCCAGTACTTC.

The gene calls are TRBV7-6 and TRBJ2-6, with TRBD1 identical over 9 bases. The V gene end was trimmed by 2 bases and the J gene end by 0 bases; junction bases not matched to a gene: 8. The CDR3 is made up of 19 amino acids. Germline V CDR1 and CDR2: SGHVS, FNYEAQ. CDR3 residues: CASSLNPGQGTSGANVLTF. CDR3 nucleotide sequence: TGTGCCAGCAGCTTAAACCCGGGACAGGGAACCTCTGGGGCCAACGTCCTGACTTTC.

The chain couples TRBV12-3 or TRBV12-4 to TRBJ2-7, with 7 bases lining up with TRBD1. The CDR3 spans 14 residues. V shed 3 bases, J shed 5 bases, and the junction held 7 bases outside the gene matches. DNA for the CDR3: TGTGCCAGCAGTTTTGACAGGGAATACGACGAGCAGTACTTC. Translated: CASSFDREYDEQYF.

The rearrangement links TRBV6-5 to TRBJ2-4, with D tentatively TRBD1 or TRBD2 (6 bases each). The J call may be faulty, since TRBJ2-5 better matches the DNA end. Germline lookup yields CDR1 MNHEY and CDR2 SVGAGI. The CDR3 totals 16 residues. The CDR3 DNA reads as TGTGCCAGCAGTTACTCGGGGGGCTGGCCTCAAGAGACCCAGTACTTC. Its protein product is CASSYSGGWPQETQYF.

A single count supports this clonotype. The V and J genes are TRBV5-1 and TRBJ2-5, with 9 bases aligning to TRBD1. Per germline, CDR1 SGHRS and CDR2 YFSETQ. The length of the CDR3 is 15 residues. The J segment lost 5 bases and the V segment lost 0 bases, leaving 5 bases of the junction unmatched. The CDR3 DNA reads as TGCGCCAGCAGCTTGGCCGGACAGGGGATTGAGACCCAGTACTTC. Translated: CASSLAGQGIETQYF.

The chain joins TRBV7-2 to TRBJ2-5, with 10 bases fitting TRBD1. The V gene's germline CDR1 is SGHTA and CDR2 FQGNSA. The CDR3 covers 18 residues. Germline trimming cut 3 bases from V and 1 base from J; bases unmatched to any gene: 11. For the CDR3, the DNA is TGTGCCAGCAGCTTTAGCAGGACAGGGGGGTTTGGCCAAGAGACCCAGTACTTC. Its protein is CASSFSRTGGFGQETQYF.

The chain employs TRBV5-1 and TRBJ2-5; D ambiguous. The V and J ends lost 5 bases and 5 bases respectively, with 13 bases between them. The CDR3 extends over 13 amino acids. Germline CDR1 SGHRS, CDR2 YFSETQ. The CDR3, as DNA: TGCGCCAGCAGGGTATCGCCTCCGGAGACCCAGTACTTC. Translating gives CASRVSPPETQYF.

The V and J genes are TRBV7-2 and TRBJ2-5; tentative D call: TRBD2 (6 bases). Germline V gene lookup returns CDR1 SGHTA and CDR2 FQGNSA. The CDR3 spans 16 residues. Trimming left V 1 base short and J 1 base short, with 13 bases between. The CDR3 bases are TGTGCCAGCAGCTTAGTACTAGCCTCGGCCCAAGAGACCCAGTACTTC. Amino acid sequence: CASSLVLASAQETQYF.

This chain uses TRBV11-2 with TRBJ1-2; weak D call: TRBD1 (5 bases). V dropped 5 bases and J dropped 6 bases, with 19 bases sitting between them. Per germline, CDR1 SGHAT and CDR2 FQNNGV. The CDR3 spans 15 residues. CDR3 in amino acids: CASSELRGPLDGYTF. In DNA, the CDR3 is TGTGCCAGCAGCGAACTACGGGGCCCTCTGGATGGCTACACCTTC.

CDR3 DNA: TGTGCCAGCAGCATCCTCTCGACAGGGATCGAGCAGTACTTC. Amino acids: CASSILSTGIEQYF. The chain has TRBV7-2 and TRBJ2-7; 7 positions agree with TRBD1. V gave up 5 bases and J gave up 6 bases; unmatched junction bases: 10. There are 14 residues in the CDR3. Germline assignment: CDR1 SGHTA and CDR2 FQGNSA.

V usage is TRBV21-1 and J usage is TRBJ2-3; TRBD2, the table's D call, was not compared with the DNA. TRBV21-1 is assigned pseudogene status. This CDR3 has 18 residues. CDR3: CASSKPSGRAKKTDTQYF. In DNA form, the CDR3 reads TGTGCCAGCAGCAAGCCTAGCGGGAGGGCCAAGAAGACAGATACGCAGTATTTT.

This clonotype turned up a few times. This chain links TRBV3-1 with TRBJ2-1; no clear D gene. CDR3 length equals 12 residues. Germline-derived CDR1 and CDR2 are LGHDT and YNNKEL (reference sequence). V gave up 4 bases and J gave up 7 bases, with 8 bases separating them. The CDR3 DNA reads as TGTGCCAGCAGCCCCGTATCGAATGAGCAGTTCTTC. It specifies CASSPVSNEQFF.

V and J are TRBV20-1 and TRBJ2-7, with 11 bases identical to TRBD2. The J call is doubtful: the DNA matches TRBJ2-5 better. The CDR3 length is 16 residues. Germline V gene lookup returns CDR1 DFQATT and CDR2 SNEGSKA (reference sequence). The CDR3 spells CSAREASGRMGETQYF. The CDR3 nucleotides read TGCAGTGCTAGAGAGGCTAGCGGGAGGATGGGGGAGACCCAGTACTTC.

The chain employs TRBV7-2 and TRBJ2-3; 10 bases are shared with TRBD2. The CDR3 is 18 residues long. V lost 2 bases, J lost 0 bases, and 8 bases stayed unmatched. Germline V lookup: CDR1 SGHTA, CDR2 FQGNSA. The CDR3 DNA is TGTGCCAGCAGCTTAAGGCCTAGCGGGGGCCTGAGCACAGATACGCAGTATTTT. It specifies CASSLRPSGGLSTDTQYF.

The rearrangement uses TRBV6-5 and TRBJ2-5, with D unresolved. V gave up 6 bases and J gave up 2 bases, with 10 bases separating them. Germline V gene sequence: CDR1 MNHEY, CDR2 SVGAGI. This CDR3 contains 13 residues. For the CDR3, the DNA is TGTGCCAGCAGACGGGTGGTACAAGAGACCCAGTACTTC. Translated, it gives CASRRVVQETQYF.

The chain carries TRBV2 and TRBJ2-1; possible D gene TRBD2, 6 bases. V lost 7 bases, J lost 10 bases, and 17 bases lay in between. Germline assignment: CDR1 SNHLY and CDR2 FYNNEI. The CDR3 extends over 13 amino acids. CDR3 nucleotides: TGTGCCAGCAACCCCCGCGGCGGGGTAGAGCAGTTCTTC. It translates to CASNPRGGVEQFF.